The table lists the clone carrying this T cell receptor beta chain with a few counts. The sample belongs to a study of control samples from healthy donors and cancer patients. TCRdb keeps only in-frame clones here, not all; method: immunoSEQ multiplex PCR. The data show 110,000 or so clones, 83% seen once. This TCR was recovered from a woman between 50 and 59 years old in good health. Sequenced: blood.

The CDR3 nucleotides are TGTGCCAGTAGTATAGATAGGTTCAATCAGCCCCAGCATTTT. Encoded protein: CASSIDRFNQPQHF. This chain links TRBV19 with TRBJ1-5; D call uncertain. V gave up 0 bases and J gave up 3 bases, with 6 bases separating them. This CDR3 contains 14 residues. CDR1 and CDR2 (germline): LNHDA, SQIVND (reference sequence).